The next 23 T cell receptor beta chains were all read from a single sample in a study of OX40 agonist ivuxolimab in advanced cancers. Here immunoSEQ multiplex PCR was the method, and the copy in TCRdb shows in-frame clones only, minus some. This sample carries 65,000 to 80,000 clones, 91% of them seen once, and the ten largest clones take more than 12%. Sample: CD4+ or CD8+ T cells sorted from blood, taken in a trial of the OX40 agonist ivuxolimab. These receptors all stem from an adult with an advanced solid tumor such as melanoma, head and neck, liver or kidney cancer.

V and J are TRBV5-6 and TRBJ2-5; the D is unclear. Trimming took 1 base from V and 5 from J, leaving 3 bases between them. Germline CDR1 reads SGHDT; CDR2 reads YYEEEE. This CDR3 region has 11 residues. CDR3 coding DNA: TGTGCCAGCAGCTTGATGGAGACCCAGTACTTC. This gives the protein CASSLMETQYF.

The J gene is TRBJ2-4, the V gene TRBV5-1; 8 bases map to TRBD1. The CDR3 is made up of 18 amino acids. The germline V gene encodes CDR1 SGHRS and CDR2 YFSETQ. Trimming took 6 bases from V and 1 from J; bases not matched to a gene: 15. The CDR3 sequence is CASTPGQGGVGAKNIQYF. CDR3 nucleotides: TGCGCCAGCACCCCAGGACAGGGTGGGGTGGGGGCCAAAAACATTCAGTACTTC.

The chain employs TRBV6-6 and TRBJ1-1; 7 bases match TRBD1. The CDR3 has 15 amino acids. Germline V CDR1 and CDR2: MNHNY, SVGAGI (reference sequence). V lost 0 bases to trimming and J lost 8 bases; unmatched junction nucleotides: 9. CDR3 residues: CASSYSDRATLEAFF. CDR3 DNA: TGTGCCAGCAGTTACTCTGACAGGGCTACTCTGGAAGCTTTCTTT.

On this clone: Other DNA sequences of this sample code for an identical CDR3. The chain carries TRBV15 and TRBJ1-3; D is unresolved. Germline CDR1 is LNHNV and CDR2 is YYDKDF (reference sequence). V lost 0 bases and J 4 bases, leaving 10 bases between the germline ends. The CDR3 runs to 15 residues. The CDR3 sequence is CATSRDWELGNTIYF. In nucleotides, the CDR3 is TGTGCCACCAGCAGAGATTGGGAGCTGGGAAACACCATATATTTT.

The CDR3 DNA sequence: TGTGCCAGCAGGGGTCAGTACAGGGGGACCTACGAGCAGTACTTC. Translation: CASRGQYRGTYEQYF. The V gene is TRBV28, the J gene TRBJ2-7; 8 nucleotides line up with TRBD1. V lost 6 bases to trimming and J lost 2 bases; unmatched junction nucleotides: 9. This CDR3 contains 15 residues. CDR1 and CDR2 from the germline V gene are MDHEN and SYDVKM.

The CDR3 sequence is CASSIRQGYEQYF. Here the CDR3 DNA reads TGTGCCAGTAGTATACGGCAGGGCTACGAGCAGTACTTC. The rearrangement uses TRBV19 and TRBJ2-7, with D maybe TRBD1 (5 bases). Trimming removed 2 bases at V and 3 bases at J, with 8 bases between. The CDR3 has 13 residues. From germline, CDR1 is LNHDA and CDR2 SQIVND (reference sequence). Full variable domain (outside the CDR3, taken from reference TRBV19 and TRBJ2-7): DGGITQSPKYLFRKEGQNVTLSCEQNLNHDAMYWYRQDPGQGLRLIYYSQIVNDFQKGDIAEGYSVSREKKESFPLTVTSAQKNPTAFYLCASSIRQGYEQYFGPGTRLTVT.

V and J are TRBV11-2 and TRBJ2-3, with a possible D match to TRBD1 (5 bases). The CDR3 consists of 14 residues. In germline, CDR1 is SGHAT, CDR2 FQNNGV. V lost 5 bases, J lost 1 base, and 10 bases lay in between. The CDR3: CASSPWGGTDTQYF. In nucleotides, the CDR3 is TGTGCCAGCAGCCCATGGGGCGGCACAGATACGCAGTATTTT.

This chain links TRBV13 with TRBJ2-1; 7 nucleotides align to TRBD2. Germline V gene lookup returns CDR1 PRHDT and CDR2 FYEKMQ (reference sequence). The CDR3 extends over 14 amino acids. The J segment lost 8 bases and the V segment lost 1 base, leaving 5 bases of the junction unmatched. CDR3 nucleotides: TGTGCCAGCAGCTTAGTGGGGAGGGCCGATGAGCAGTTCTTC. Encoded protein: CASSLVGRADEQFF.

The J gene is TRBJ2-2, the V gene TRBV11-3; TRBD1 matches at 8 bases. Germline loops: CDR1 SGHNT, CDR2 YENEEA. The CDR3 runs to 16 residues. V lost 4 bases to trimming and J lost 3 bases; unmatched junction nucleotides: 7. The CDR3 nucleotides are TGTGCCAGCAGCTCAAACGACAGGGGCGACACCGGGGAGCTGTTTTTT. Its translation: CASSSNDRGDTGELFF.

This sequence joins TRBV18 and TRBJ2-5; D possibly corresponds to TRBD1 (6 bases). This CDR3 region has 14 residues. V was trimmed by 5 bases and J by 3 bases, leaving 13 bases between them. CDR1 and CDR2 (germline): KGHSH, LQKENI. For the CDR3, the DNA is TGTGCCAGCTCAGCCTGGACAGTCGAAGAGACCCAGTACTTC. This encodes CASSAWTVEETQYF. Full variable domain (rest looked up from reference TRBV18 and TRBJ2-5): NAGVMQNPRHLVRRRGQEARLRCSPMKGHSHVYWYRQLPEEGLKFMVYLQKENIIDESGMPKERFSAEFPKEGPSILRIQQVVRGDSAAYFCASSAWTVEETQYFGPGTRLLVL.

The V gene is TRBV5-5, the J gene TRBJ2-5, with unresolved D. This CDR3 has 19 residues. V was shortened by 4 bases and J by 1 base, with 26 bases between the two germline ends. Looked up from germline, CDR1 is SGHKS and CDR2 is YYEKEE (reference sequence). For the CDR3, the DNA is TGTGCCAGCAGCACCACCGATTGGGCAGGTTCACAGAGCCAAGAGACCCAGTACTTC. The encoded protein is CASSTTDWAGSQSQETQYF.

V is TRBV6-5 and J is TRBJ1-1; perhaps TRBD1 as D (5 bases). V dropped 2 bases and J dropped 5 bases, with 12 bases sitting between them. The V gene's germline CDR1 is MNHEY and CDR2 SVGAGI. This CDR3 region has 14 residues. CDR3 amino acids: CASSYEGMETEAFF. The CDR3 nucleotides are TGTGCCAGCAGTTACGAGGGGATGGAAACTGAAGCTTTCTTT.

The gene calls are TRBV28 and TRBJ2-2; D unclear. CDR3 length equals 12 residues. Trimming took 4 bases from V and 4 from J, leaving 4 bases between them. Germline CDR1 is MDHEN and CDR2 is SYDVKM. The CDR3 nucleotides are TGTGCCAGCAGTTGGGGCACCGGGGAGCTGTTTTTT. It codes for CASSWGTGELFF.

The chain has TRBV9 and TRBJ1-4; D perhaps matches TRBD1 (6 bases). Germline V gene lookup returns CDR1 SGDLS and CDR2 YYNGEE. Trimming removed 3 bases at V and 4 bases at J, with 13 bases between. CDR3 length: 15 residues. The DNA of the CDR3 is TGTGCCAGCAGCGAAACGGGGGCAATTAATGAAAAACTGTTTTTT. Protein sequence: CASSETGAINEKLFF.

The chain is built from TRBV7-8 and TRBJ1-5; D not resolved. The V gene lost 1 base and the J gene lost 4 bases, with 14 bases spanning the gap. Germline V lookup: CDR1 SGHVS, CDR2 FQNEAQ. CDR3 length equals 16 residues. The CDR3 region is CASSLVGGSRNQPQHF. In nucleotides, the CDR3 is TGTGCCAGCAGCTTAGTTGGTGGCAGCCGAAATCAGCCCCAGCATTTT.

This chain uses TRBV2 with TRBJ2-3, with 9 bases aligning to TRBD2. The germline gives CDR1 SNHLY, CDR2 FYNNEI. CDR3 length: 14 residues. J was trimmed by 2 bases and V by 6 bases; bases with no gene match: 3. The CDR3 bases are TGTGCCAGCAGGCCTAGCGGGAACACAGATACGCAGTATTTT. As protein: CASRPSGNTDTQYF.

The J gene is TRBJ2-3, the V gene TRBV7-3; the match to TRBD2 covers 7 bases. The CDR3 is 16 residues long. Trimming cost V 5 bases and J 2 bases; bases outside gene matches: 10. Germline V CDR1 and CDR2: SGHTA, FQGTGA. The CDR3 DNA follows: TGTGCCAGCAGCCTGGTGGGAGGGAGTAACACAGATACGCAGTATTTT. It yields the protein CASSLVGGSNTDTQYF.

This clone has only one observation. The chain is built from TRBV4-2 and TRBJ2-5, with unresolved D. Per the germline V gene, CDR1 is LGHNA and CDR2 is YNFKEQ. Trimming cost V 0 bases and J 5 bases, with 10 bases left between them. The CDR3 totals 14 residues. Here the CDR3 DNA reads TGTGCCAGCAGCCAAGATCGTACGTTGGAGACCCAGTACTTC. It yields the protein CASSQDRTLETQYF.

This chain uses TRBV13 with TRBJ1-3, with 8 bases matching TRBD1. V gave up 4 bases and J gave up 4 bases; unmatched junction bases: 3. The germline V gene has CDR1 PRHDT and CDR2 FYEKMQ (reference sequence). The CDR3 loop spans 14 amino acids. As DNA, the CDR3 is TGTGCCAGCAGCTCGACAGGGGCGGGAAACACCATATATTTT. Its translation is CASSSTGAGNTIYF.

The rearrangement uses TRBV12-2 and TRBJ2-3; the D call TRBD2 from the table was never checked on the DNA. TRBV12-2 is marked as a pseudogene. The CDR3 is made up of 16 amino acids. CDR3 residues: CASRLRLAGGTDTQYF. CDR3 coding DNA: TGTGCAAGTCGATTAAGACTAGCGGGAGGCACAGATACGCAGTATTTT.

This rearrangement joins TRBV28 to TRBJ2-3, with unresolved D. Trimming took 5 bases from V and 3 from J, leaving 9 bases between them. Germline V gives CDR1 MDHEN, CDR2 SYDVKM. The CDR3 runs to 13 residues. This CDR3 is CASSLWNTDTQYF. The DNA of the CDR3 is TGTGCCAGCAGTCTTTGGAATACAGATACGCAGTATTTT.

The CDR3 region is CASSQEGQGPYEQYF. CDR3 DNA sequence: TGCGCCAGCAGCCAAGAAGGGCAGGGTCCCTACGAGCAGTACTTC. This rearrangement joins TRBV4-3 to TRBJ2-7; maybe TRBD1 (5 bases). This CDR3 contains 15 residues. The germline V gene encodes CDR1 LGHNA and CDR2 YSLEER. Trimming left V 0 bases short and J 2 bases short, with 11 bases between.

J is TRBJ2-1 and V is TRBV11-3; 14 nucleotides line up with TRBD2. Per the germline V gene, CDR1 is SGHNT and CDR2 is YENEEA. This CDR3 has 16 residues. Trimming cost V 5 bases and J 5 bases; bases outside gene matches: 5. CDR3 sequence reads: CASSPGLAGADNEQFF. The CDR3 bases are TGTGCCAGCAGCCCGGGACTAGCGGGAGCAGACAATGAGCAGTTCTTC.